These T cell receptor beta chains were read from a single sample in a study of cytomegalovirus exposure and HLA in healthy donors. Sequenced by immunoSEQ multiplex PCR; TCRdb stores in-frame clones only, minus some. The sample consists of 100,000 to 150,000 clones, more than 15% of them appearing once. The sequenced sample consisted of PBMCs. The receptors come from a female donor in good health and CMV-seropositive. CDR3s include the opening cysteine and the closing phenylalanine or tryptophan. D genes are given only for firm matches. Some rows have no size entry. The others give once, few or many, or a class for an expanded clone.

V,size,D,J,CDR3,DNA
TRBV27,.,TRBD1,TRBJ2-4,CASSLDREMREAKNIQYF,TGTGCCAGCAGTTTGGACAGGGAAATGAGGGAAGCCAAAAACATTCAGTACTTC
TRBV6-6,.,TRBD1,TRBJ1-1,CASSSSQGIEAFF,TGTGCCAGCAGTTCCTCACAGGGGATTGAAGCTTTCTTT
TRBV20-1,.,.,TRBJ1-6,CSASPLGSF,TGCAGTGCTAGCCCTCTCGGGAGTTTT
TRBV10-1,.,.,TRBJ2-5,CASSESQFQETQYF,TGCGCCAGCAGTGAGTCTCAGTTCCAAGAGACCCAGTACTTC
TRBV28,.,TRBD1,TRBJ2-2,CASSLLRTGGWESNTGELFF,TGTGCCAGCAGTTTACTCAGGACAGGCGGGTGGGAGTCCAACACCGGGGAGCTGTTTTTT
TRBV6-1,.,.,TRBJ1-1,CASRIPFDTGEAFF,TGTGCCAGCAGAATCCCCTTCGACACTGGAGAAGCTTTCTTT
TRBV2,.,.,TRBJ1-2,CASSRERTANYGYTF,TGTGCCAGCAGTCGGGAGCGAACGGCAAACTATGGCTACACCTTC
TRBV11-3,few,.,TRBJ2-7,CASSLAPGQAKQYF,TGTGCCAGCAGCTTAGCCCCAGGGCAGGCAAAGCAGTACTTC
TRBV30,.,TRBD2,TRBJ2-3,CAWSVLRTSGRTDTQYF,TGTGCCTGGAGTGTTTTACGGACTAGCGGACGCACAGATACGCAGTATTTT
TRBV30,.,.,TRBJ1-1,CAWSLFLGEAEAFF,TGTGCCTGGAGTCTATTTCTAGGGGAGGCTGAAGCTTTCTTT
TRBV9,.,TRBD2,TRBJ2-3,CASSVAAGGPADTQYF,TGTGCCAGCAGCGTAGCGGCGGGGGGGCCGGCAGATACGCAGTATTTT
TRBV30,few,TRBD1,TRBJ1-4,CAWNNWEQGEKLFF,TGTGCCTGGAACAATTGGGAACAGGGGGAAAAACTGTTTTTT
TRBV18,.,TRBD1,TRBJ1-4,CASSRGQVATNEKLFF,TGTGCCAGCTCCCGGGGACAGGTGGCAACTAATGAAAAACTGTTTTTT
TRBV21-1,once,.,TRBJ2-3,CASSKDPGLRTDTQYF,TGTGCCAGCAGCAAAGATCCGGGGTTAAGGACAGATACGCAGTATTTT
TRBV10-3,few,.,TRBJ1-1,CAKPINRHTEAFF,TGTGCCAAGCCAATCAACAGGCACACTGAAGCTTTCTTT
TRBV6-5,few,.,TRBJ1-1,CASSYTGVPKEAFF,TGTGCCAGCAGTTATACGGGTGTACCAAAAGAAGCTTTCTTT
TRBV30,few,TRBD1,TRBJ2-7,CAWSVLQGAPGEQYF,TGTGCCTGGAGTGTACTCCAGGGGGCGCCTGGAGAGCAGTACTTC
TRBV6-5,few,TRBD2,TRBJ2-7,CASSYERGLNMHF,TGTGCCAGCAGTTACGAAAGGGGACTAAATATGCACTTC
TRBV28,.,.,TRBJ1-2,CASSFGGLVFNGYTF,TGTGCCAGCAGTTTCGGGGGATTAGTGTTTAATGGCTACACCTTC
TRBV9,few,TRBD2,TRBJ2-3,CASSHMGSGGHDTQYF,TGTGCCAGCAGCCACATGGGAAGCGGGGGGCATGATACGCAGTATTTT
TRBV7-9,.,TRBD2,TRBJ2-2,CASIGMTSGIAGELFF,TGTGCCAGCATTGGTATGACTAGCGGGATAGCCGGGGAGCTGTTTTTT
TRBV6-5,.,.,TRBJ2-7,CASSRTDPIYEQYF,TGTGCCAGCAGTCGGACTGACCCTATATACGAGCAGTACTTC